The 22 T cell receptor beta chains reported below all come from one sample, sequenced in a study of naive and memory T cell subsets. A UMI-containing oligonucleotide was joined by 3' ligation to the TCR cDNA template. The SP2 primer and nested alpha and beta constant region primers amplified ligated cDNA in four rounds. Each CDR3 protein is one row after TCRdb ran MiXCR on the 5' RACE reads. Among around 56,000 distinct CDR3 sequences, less than 10% were seen once, and the ten largest hold approximately 9.4%. The receptors come from a female donor in good health.

This clonotype was counted between two and nine times. V gene TRBV20-1 combines with J gene TRBJ2-5; 13 bases match TRBD2. Germline assignment: CDR1 DFQATT and CDR2 SNEGSKA (reference sequence). CDR3 length: 14 amino acids. V lost 5 bases and J lost 8; bases outside the gene matches: 8. The CDR3 bases are TGCAGTGCTCCACGGACTAGCGGGGGCACAACCCAGTACTTC. Translating gives CSAPRTSGGTTQYF.

This clonotype was recorded a few times. The chain uses TRBV6-4 and TRBJ1-1, with D hard to call. V was clipped by 2 bases and J by 11 bases, with 12 bases between them. The CDR3 extends over 12 amino acids. Per germline, CDR1 MRHNA and CDR2 SNTAGT. The CDR3 sequence: CASSDSYGEAFF. DNA for the CDR3: TGTGCCAGCAGTGACAGCTACGGGGAGGCTTTCTTT.

This clonotype came up many times. This rearrangement joins TRBV7-3 to TRBJ2-3; 8 nucleotides match TRBD2. V shed 9 bases and J 6 bases; nucleotides not matched to a gene: 11. The CDR3 length is 14 residues. CDR1 and CDR2 (germline): SGHTA, FQGTGA. The CDR3 region has the DNA TGTGCCAGTGCACCGGGACTAGAGTCGGATACGCAGTATTTT. This translates into CASAPGLESDTQYF.

J is TRBJ2-1 and V is TRBV20-1, with D perhaps matching TRBD2 (6 bases). Trimming pared 4 bases from V and 2 bases from J, leaving 12 bases between. The length of the CDR3 is 14 residues. Germline values: CDR1 DFQATT, CDR2 SNEGSKA (reference sequence). CDR3 nucleotide sequence: TGCAGTGCTATGGCCCGACTAGCCTACAATGAGCAGTTCTTC. It encodes CSAMARLAYNEQFF.

In regard to this clonotype: A much larger clone differs by one base, so this may be a read error. This chain joins TRBV2 and TRBJ1-6; 7 bases align to TRBD1. From germline, CDR1 is SNHLY and CDR2 FYNNEI. The CDR3 has 15 amino acids. CDR3 sequence (DNA): TGTGCCGGGGGGGACAGAAGCTCCTATAATTCACCCCTCAACTTT. This gives the protein CAGGDRSSYNSPLNF. Using reference TRBV2 and TRBJ1-6 for the parts outside the CDR3, the full variable domain is EPEVTQTPSHQVTQMGQEVILRCVPISNHLYFYWYRQILGQKVEFLVSFYNNEISEKSEIFDDQFSVERPDGSNFTLKIRSTKLEDSAMYFCAGGDRSSYNSPLNFGNGTRLTVT.

This clonotype was counted a few times. The chain combines TRBV5-1 with TRBJ2-5; tentative D call: TRBD2 (6 bases). Trimming took off 4 bases at V and 3 bases at J, with 13 bases between the two ends. The CDR3 is made up of 14 amino acids. The germline V gene has CDR1 SGHRS and CDR2 YFSETQ. CDR3 nucleotide sequence: TGCGCCAGCAGCCACCAGGGAGGAGAAGAGACCCAGTACTTC. It is translated as CASSHQGGEETQYF.

The chain joins TRBV2 to TRBJ2-7; unclear D gene. Per the germline V gene, CDR1 is SNHLY and CDR2 is FYNNEI. Trimming stripped 4 bases from V and 3 bases from J, with 7 bases between. The CDR3 consists of 12 residues. This CDR3 is CASSVGGYEQYF. The CDR3 DNA reads as TGTGCCAGCAGTGTAGGCGGCTACGAGCAGTACTTC.

This clonotype was seen repeatedly, ten times or more. The chain uses TRBV18 and TRBJ1-2; TRBD1 matches 9 bases. The CDR3 has 14 amino acids. Germline values: CDR1 KGHSH, CDR2 LQKENI. Trimming took 4 bases from V and 8 from J; bases not matched to a gene: 8. CDR3 in DNA: TGTGCCAGCTCACAAGGACAGGGGAGAGGAGGCTACACCTTC. Its translation is CASSQGQGRGGYTF.

This clonotype was observed a handful of times. The DNA for the CDR3 is TGTGCCAGTAGTATACGGACAGCTAACACCGGGGAGCTGTTTTTT. Its protein product is CASSIRTANTGELFF. The chain carries TRBV19 and TRBJ2-2; D is perhaps TRBD1 (6 bases). CDR1 and CDR2 (germline): LNHDA, SQIVND (reference sequence). V was pared by 2 bases and J by 2 bases, with 9 bases between. CDR3 size: 15 residues. The full variable domain, completed using reference TRBV19 and TRBJ2-2, is DGGITQSPKYLFRKEGQNVTLSCEQNLNHDAMYWYRQDPGQGLRLIYYSQIVNDFQKGDIAEGYSVSREKKESFPLTVTSAQKNPTAFYLCASSIRTANTGELFFGEGSRLTVL.

This clonotype was seen more than once but under ten times. V usage is TRBV7-2 and J usage is TRBJ1-2; D remains unclear. V dropped 5 bases and J dropped 2 bases, with 12 bases sitting between them. In germline, CDR1 is SGHTA, CDR2 FQGNSA. The CDR3 spans 14 residues. In nucleotides, the CDR3 is TGTGCCAGCAGCATCAGTGGAGCCAACTATGGCTACACCTTC. Protein: CASSISGANYGYTF.

The chain links TRBV13 to TRBJ2-3; D perhaps matches TRBD2 (5 bases). The CDR3 contains 13 residues. V was clipped by 6 bases and J by 0 bases, with 7 bases between them. CDR1 and CDR2 (germline): PRHDT, FYEKMQ (reference sequence). In DNA form, the CDR3 reads TGTGCCAGCAGACTAGGGAGCACAGATACGCAGTATTTT. Its protein product is CASRLGSTDTQYF.

The chain uses TRBV20-1 and TRBJ2-2, with D maybe TRBD2 (6 bases). The CDR3 spans 14 residues. Germline V gene lookup returns CDR1 DFQATT and CDR2 SNEGSKA (reference sequence). As DNA, the CDR3 is TGCAGCCGCCCGGGGGACCCGAACACCGGGGAGCTGTTTTTT. Translated, it gives CSRPGDPNTGELFF.

At least ten counts were recorded for this clonotype. The chain has TRBV10-3 and TRBJ2-7; weak D call: TRBD2 (6 bases). V lost 4 bases to trimming and J lost 2 bases, with 9 bases between them. Germline CDR1 and CDR2: ENHRY and SYGVKD. The CDR3 runs 13 residues. CDR3 protein: CAISVEGTYEQYF. DNA of the CDR3: TGTGCCATCAGTGTGGAGGGTACCTACGAGCAGTACTTC.

This clonotype was seen more than once but under ten times. V is TRBV27 and J is TRBJ2-1, with 9 bases aligning to TRBD2. The CDR3 spans 17 residues. Trimming at V came to 3 bases and at J to 0 bases, leaving 6 bases not matched to a gene. Germline V gene lookup returns CDR1 MNHEY and CDR2 SMNVEV (reference sequence). The CDR3 DNA reads TGTGCCAGCAGTTTCACTCAGCGGGGGGTCTCCTACAATGAGCAGTTCTTC. It yields the protein CASSFTQRGVSYNEQFF.

This clonotype occurred a few times. The rearrangement joins TRBV7-2 to TRBJ1-1; weak D call: TRBD1 (5 bases). The V and J ends lost 5 bases and 4 bases respectively, with 14 bases between them. This CDR3 spans 14 amino acids. Germline V gene data show CDR1 as SGHTA and CDR2 as FQGNSA. The CDR3 loop reads CASSRTRQGTEAFF. CDR3 nucleotides: TGTGCCAGCAGCCGGACCCGGCAGGGCACTGAAGCTTTCTTT.

This clonotype was seen repeatedly, ten times or more. V and J are TRBV20-1 and TRBJ1-3; D uncertain. Trimming stripped 0 bases from V and 4 bases from J, with 10 bases between. The germline CDR1 and CDR2 sequences are DFQATT and SNEGSKA (reference sequence). This CDR3 has 14 residues. CDR3: CSARDARNGNTIYF. CDR3 bases: TGCAGTGCTAGAGATGCCAGGAACGGAAACACCATATATTTT.

V is TRBV6-6 and J is TRBJ1-1; D is perhaps TRBD1 (5 bases). Looked up from germline, CDR1 is MNHNY and CDR2 is SVGAGI (reference sequence). The V and J ends lost 6 bases and 4 bases respectively, with 18 bases between them. The CDR3 totals 15 residues. The CDR3 DNA sequence: TGTGCCAGCAGCCCCTCCCAGACAGTCCCCACTGAAGCTTTCTTT. This translates into CASSPSQTVPTEAFF.

This clonotype was seen more than once but under ten times. V gene TRBV19 combines with J gene TRBJ2-2; D remains ambiguous. Germline loops: CDR1 LNHDA, CDR2 SQIVND (reference sequence). The CDR3 spans 14 residues. The germline V and J ends were trimmed by 2 bases and 4 bases, with 8 bases remaining between them. In nucleotides, the CDR3 is TGTGCCAGTAGTATACGACACCGCACCGGGGAGCTGTTTTTT. Amino acid sequence: CASSIRHRTGELFF. Full variable domain (rest looked up from reference TRBV19 and TRBJ2-2): DGGITQSPKYLFRKEGQNVTLSCEQNLNHDAMYWYRQDPGQGLRLIYYSQIVNDFQKGDIAEGYSVSREKKESFPLTVTSAQKNPTAFYLCASSIRHRTGELFFGEGSRLTVL.

This clonotype was recorded a few times. The gene calls are TRBV9 and TRBJ2-1; weak D call: TRBD1 (5 bases). This CDR3 region has 14 residues. Germline V gives CDR1 SGDLS, CDR2 YYNGEE. V was trimmed by 6 bases and J by 2 bases, leaving 12 bases between them. The CDR3, as DNA: TGTGCCAGCACCCAGGGCAGTGCCTACAATGAGCAGTTCTTC. It codes for CASTQGSAYNEQFF.

This clonotype was detected many times. The V gene is TRBV27, the J gene TRBJ2-3; D may be TRBD1 (5 bases). Germline assignment: CDR1 MNHEY and CDR2 SMNVEV (reference sequence). The CDR3 has 14 amino acids. Trimming shortened V by 2 bases and J by 4 bases, and 10 bases separated the two germline ends. CDR3 nucleotide sequence: TGTGCCAGCAGTTTAGGGGCACATCCAGATACGCAGTATTTT. Its translation is CASSLGAHPDTQYF.

This clonotype was counted a few times. The J gene is TRBJ2-7, the V gene TRBV12-3 or TRBV12-4; 8 bases agree with TRBD2. The V segment lost 1 base and the J segment 0 bases; nucleotides outside the gene matches: 14. The CDR3 consists of 19 residues. The CDR3, as DNA: TGTGCCAGCAGTTTAGGAGCCCGAGTAGCGGGGTTAAGCTCCTACGAGCAGTACTTC. Translated, it gives CASSLGARVAGLSSYEQYF.

V and J are TRBV20-1 and TRBJ1-3, with D unresolved. The CDR3 contains 15 residues. With 3 bases removed from V and 0 bases from J, the gap between germline ends came to 12 bases. Germline lookup yields CDR1 DFQATT and CDR2 SNEGSKA (reference sequence). The CDR3 sequence is CSARAPQSSGNTIYF. CDR3 nucleotide sequence: TGCAGTGCTAGGGCTCCTCAGAGCTCTGGAAACACCATATATTTT.